Below, one T cell receptor (beta chain) is given with its context. This sample is part of a study of blood T cells in healthy people across ages. Each donor had around 11 milliliters of peripheral blood drawn. PBMCs, at least 6 million per sample, were isolated. The extraction recovered at least 6 micrograms of total RNA per sample. With 2 bases clipped from V and 6 bases from J, the junction kept 5 bases outside the gene matches. Germline CDR1 reads WSHSY; CDR2 reads SAAADI. The CDR3 has 14 amino acids. It was with a sample-barcoded 5' primer and a J-beta primer mix that a second PCR of about 6 to 12 cycles was run. TCRdb ran MiXCR on the 5' RACE reads and lists one entry per CDR3 protein. The profile shows roughly 1,300,000 distinct CDR3 sequences, almost 60% of them singletons.

This sequence was found in a man younger than 30 in good health. This chain links TRBV10-2 with TRBJ2-7; 9 positions match TRBD1. Sample: blood. CDR3 loop: CASSEEGQGGEQYF. The DNA of the CDR3 is TGCGCCAGCAGTGAGGAGGGACAGGGTGGCGAGCAGTACTTC.